This TCR beta chain came from a study of long-term antiretroviral therapy in people with HIV. Overall study findings and caveats: Records did not include ART adherence, viral resistance or therapy changes.

A note on this clone: Its antigen is undetermined.

immunoSEQ v3.0 was run at survey level. The repertoire was sequenced with immunoSEQ multiplex PCR; TCRdb's copy has only in-frame clones and lacks some. The sample records about 28,000 clones, over 70% being singletons. Each donor had at least one pre-ART and at least two post-ART PBMC samples. V dropped 0 bases and J dropped 0 bases, with 13 bases sitting between them. Per germline, CDR1 SGDLS and CDR2 YYNGEE. This CDR3 has 17 amino acids. The starting material was unsorted PBMCs, obtained 2.7 to 2.9 years after starting antiretroviral therapy. The chain couples TRBV9 to TRBJ1-5; D unresolved. The sequence derives from a man under 40 with HIV. CDR3 sequence (DNA): TGTGCCAGCAGCGTAGGTCCCTTGACGGATAGCAATCAGCCCCAGCATTTT. It encodes CASSVGPLTDSNQPQHF.